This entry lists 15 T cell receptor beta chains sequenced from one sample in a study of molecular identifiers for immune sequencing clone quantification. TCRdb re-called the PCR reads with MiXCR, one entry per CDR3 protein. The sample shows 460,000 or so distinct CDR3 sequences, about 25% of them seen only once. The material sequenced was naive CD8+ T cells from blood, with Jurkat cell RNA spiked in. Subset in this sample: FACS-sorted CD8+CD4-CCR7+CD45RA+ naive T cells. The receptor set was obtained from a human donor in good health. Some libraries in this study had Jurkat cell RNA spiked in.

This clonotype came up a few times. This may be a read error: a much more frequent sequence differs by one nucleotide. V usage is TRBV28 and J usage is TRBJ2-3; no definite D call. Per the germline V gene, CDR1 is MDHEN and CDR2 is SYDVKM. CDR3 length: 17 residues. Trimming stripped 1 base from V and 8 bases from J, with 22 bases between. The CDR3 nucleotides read TGTGCCAGCAGTTTATTTGGGAACTATCGACAAGGTGCTACGCAGTATTTT. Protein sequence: CASSLFGNYRQGATQYF.

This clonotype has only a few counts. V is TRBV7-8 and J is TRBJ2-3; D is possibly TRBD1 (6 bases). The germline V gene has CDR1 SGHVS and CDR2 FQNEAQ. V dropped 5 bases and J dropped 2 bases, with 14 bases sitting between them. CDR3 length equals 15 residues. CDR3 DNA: TGTGCCAGCAGCCCTCGGACAGCACCCACAGATACGCAGTATTTT. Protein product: CASSPRTAPTDTQYF.

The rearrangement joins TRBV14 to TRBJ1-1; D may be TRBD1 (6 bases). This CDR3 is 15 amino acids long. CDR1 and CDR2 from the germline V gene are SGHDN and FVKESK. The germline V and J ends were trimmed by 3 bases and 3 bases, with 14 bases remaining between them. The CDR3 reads CASSQARGMDTEAFF. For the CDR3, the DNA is TGTGCCAGCAGCCAGGCCAGGGGCATGGACACTGAAGCTTTCTTT.

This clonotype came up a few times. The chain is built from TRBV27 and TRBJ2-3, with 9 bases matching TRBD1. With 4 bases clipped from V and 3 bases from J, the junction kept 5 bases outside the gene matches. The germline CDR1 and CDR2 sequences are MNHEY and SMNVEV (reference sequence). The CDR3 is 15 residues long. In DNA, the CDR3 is TGTGCCAGCAGTTCAGGGACAGGGAGAACAGATACGCAGTATTTT. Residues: CASSSGTGRTDTQYF.

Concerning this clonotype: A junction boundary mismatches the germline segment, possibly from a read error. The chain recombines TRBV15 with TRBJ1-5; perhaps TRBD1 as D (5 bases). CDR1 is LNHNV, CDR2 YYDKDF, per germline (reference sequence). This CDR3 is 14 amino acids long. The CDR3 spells CAAGTADSNRPQHF. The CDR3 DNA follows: TGTGCGGCCGGGACGGCGGATAGCAATCGGCCCCAGCATTTT.

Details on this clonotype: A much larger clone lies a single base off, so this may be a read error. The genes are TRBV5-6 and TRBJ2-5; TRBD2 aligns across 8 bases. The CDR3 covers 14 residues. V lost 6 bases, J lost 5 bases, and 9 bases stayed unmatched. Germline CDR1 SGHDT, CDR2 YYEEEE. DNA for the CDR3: TGTGCCAGCATCTACAAACTAGCGGCCGAGACCCAGTACTTC. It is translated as CASIYKLAAETQYF.

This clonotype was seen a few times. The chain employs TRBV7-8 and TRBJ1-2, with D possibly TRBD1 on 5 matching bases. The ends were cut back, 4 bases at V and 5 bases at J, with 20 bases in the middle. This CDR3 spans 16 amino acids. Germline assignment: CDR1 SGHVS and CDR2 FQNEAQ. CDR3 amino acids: CASSSPYAKRGYGYTF. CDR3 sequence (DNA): TGTGCCAGCAGCTCCCCCTACGCGAAACGGGGGTATGGCTACACCTTC.

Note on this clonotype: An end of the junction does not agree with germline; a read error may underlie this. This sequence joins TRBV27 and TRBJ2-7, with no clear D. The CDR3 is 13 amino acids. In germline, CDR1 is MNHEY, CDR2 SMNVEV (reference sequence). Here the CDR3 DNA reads TGTGCCGGCAGTTTATCCGGACCGGCCGGGCAGTACTTC. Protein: CAGSLSGPAGQYF.

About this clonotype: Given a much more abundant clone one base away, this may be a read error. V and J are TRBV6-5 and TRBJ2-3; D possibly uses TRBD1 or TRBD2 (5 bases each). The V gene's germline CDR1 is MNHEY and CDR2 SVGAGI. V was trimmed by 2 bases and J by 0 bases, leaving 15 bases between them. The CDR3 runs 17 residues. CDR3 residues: CASSYDGTFSSTDTQYF. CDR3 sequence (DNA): TGTGCCAGCAGTTACGACGGGACGTTCAGTAGCACAGATACGCAGTATTTT.

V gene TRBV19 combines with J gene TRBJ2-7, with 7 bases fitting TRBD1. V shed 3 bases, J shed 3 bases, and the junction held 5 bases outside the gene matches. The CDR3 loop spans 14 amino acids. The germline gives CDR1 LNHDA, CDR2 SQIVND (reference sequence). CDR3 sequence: CASSMTGDSYEQYF. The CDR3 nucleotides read TGTGCCAGTAGTATGACCGGGGACAGCTACGAGCAGTACTTC. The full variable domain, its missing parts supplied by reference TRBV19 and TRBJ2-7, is DGGITQSPKYLFRKEGQNVTLSCEQNLNHDAMYWYRQDPGQGLRLIYYSQIVNDFQKGDIAEGYSVSREKKESFPLTVTSAQKNPTAFYLCASSMTGDSYEQYFGPGTRLTVT.

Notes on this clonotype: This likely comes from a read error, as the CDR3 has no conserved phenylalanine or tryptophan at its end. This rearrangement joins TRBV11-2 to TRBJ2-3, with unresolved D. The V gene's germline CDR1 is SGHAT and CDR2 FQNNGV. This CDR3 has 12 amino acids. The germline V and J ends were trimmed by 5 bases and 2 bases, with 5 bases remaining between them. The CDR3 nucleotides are TGTGCCAGCAGCCCCGTCACAGATACGCAGTATTCT. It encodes CASSPVTDTQYS.

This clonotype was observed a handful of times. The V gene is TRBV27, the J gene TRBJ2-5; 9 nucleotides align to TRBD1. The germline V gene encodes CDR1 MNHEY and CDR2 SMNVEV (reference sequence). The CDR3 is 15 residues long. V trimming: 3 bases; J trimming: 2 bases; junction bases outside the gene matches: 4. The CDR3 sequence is CASSLDRGGQETQYF. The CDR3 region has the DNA TGTGCCAGCAGTTTGGACAGGGGAGGTCAAGAGACCCAGTACTTC.

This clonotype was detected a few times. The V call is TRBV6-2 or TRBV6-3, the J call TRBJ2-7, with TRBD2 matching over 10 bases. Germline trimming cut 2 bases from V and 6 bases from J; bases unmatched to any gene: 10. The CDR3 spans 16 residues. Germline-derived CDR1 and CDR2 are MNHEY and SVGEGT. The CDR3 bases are TGTGCCAGCAGTTACATGGCTAGCGGGAGAGGGCGCGAGCAGTACTTC. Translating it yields CASSYMASGRGREQYF.

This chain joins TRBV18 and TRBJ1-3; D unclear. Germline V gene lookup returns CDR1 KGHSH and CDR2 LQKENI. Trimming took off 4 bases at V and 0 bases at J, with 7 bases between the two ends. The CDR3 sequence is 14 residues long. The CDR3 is CASSLTPSGNTIYF. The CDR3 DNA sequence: TGTGCCAGCTCACTGACACCCTCTGGAAACACCATATATTTT. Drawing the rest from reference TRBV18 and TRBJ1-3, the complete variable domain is NAGVMQNPRHLVRRRGQEARLRCSPMKGHSHVYWYRQLPEEGLKFMVYLQKENIIDESGMPKERFSAEFPKEGPSILRIQQVVRGDSAAYFCASSLTPSGNTIYFGEGSWLTVV.

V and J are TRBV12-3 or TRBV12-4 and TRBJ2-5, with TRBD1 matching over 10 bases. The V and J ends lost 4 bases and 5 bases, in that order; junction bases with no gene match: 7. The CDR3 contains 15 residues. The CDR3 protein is CASSYGTGAGETQYF. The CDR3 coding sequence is TGTGCCAGCAGTTATGGGACAGGGGCGGGGGAGACCCAGTACTTC.